This TCR beta chain was sequenced in a study of blood T cell repertoires in COVID-19. The overall study: PBMCs, B-cell-depleted T cells, or T cells were the source of the cDNA or gDNA that made up the material.

Per the study methods: Nucleated cell counts were estimated from reference gene primer amplification. Profiled with immunoSEQ multiplex PCR; TCRdb holds only in-frame clones, not every one. V, J and clone size are those of that table, while D and trimming were read from the DNA. This table holds nearly 250,000 clones, more than 70% found once. The V end was cut by 5 bases, the J end by 1 base, with 15 bases between. CDR3 length: 15 amino acids. Germline CDR1 SGHTA, CDR2 FQGNSA. The Seattle patients, enrolled during active infection, were followed longitudinally. The receptor's source is a woman of 80 years or more with COVID-19, enrolled during active disease. V gene TRBV7-2 combines with J gene TRBJ2-7, with D perhaps matching TRBD2 (5 bases). Sequenced material: peripheral blood. CDR3 amino acids: CASSPEGAVSYEQYF. For the CDR3, the DNA is TGTGCCAGCAGCCCCGAGGGAGCTGTTTCCTACGAGCAGTACTTC.